The 25 T cell receptor beta chains listed next were all sequenced from one sample in a study of a mutant IDH1 vaccine in newly diagnosed glioma. Described time point: week 11, during vaccination. Topical imiquimod accompanied each vaccine dose, which consisted of 300 ug of mutant IDH1 20-mer peptide. Their recognized antigens are unknown. The protocol was immunoSEQ multiplex PCR, while the TCRdb copy is restricted to in-frame clones and leaves out a portion. The data contain under 150,000 clones, around 80% of them singletons. Sequencing was performed on PBMCs, taken from a glioma patient whose treatment included an IDH1 peptide vaccine. The receptors originated from a man aged 35-49 years with glioma.

The CDR3 loop is CASSGPSSYNEQFF. The CDR3 DNA reads TGTGCCAGTAGCGGGCCGAGCTCCTACAATGAGCAGTTCTTC. The V gene is TRBV28, the J gene TRBJ2-1; 7 bases are a match to TRBD2. V lost 9 bases, J lost 0 bases, and 5 bases stayed unmatched. The germline gives CDR1 MDHEN, CDR2 SYDVKM. This CDR3 has 14 residues.

The genes are TRBV19 and TRBJ1-4; 7 bases fit TRBD1. Germline-derived CDR1 and CDR2 are LNHDA and SQIVND (reference sequence). J gave up 11 bases and V 5 bases, and 11 bases lay outside the gene matches. The CDR3 has 14 amino acids. The DNA for the CDR3 is TGTGCCAGTAGTCCCCGACAGGGAGGTCTGAAACTGTTTTTT. It codes for CASSPRQGGLKLFF.

This chain joins TRBV5-4 and TRBJ1-2; TRBD1 matches 10 bases. CDR1 and CDR2 from the germline V gene are SGHNT and YYREEE (reference sequence). This CDR3 is 15 amino acids long. V shed 4 bases and J 2 bases; nucleotides not matched to a gene: 5. The CDR3 nucleotides read TGTGCCAGCAGCCCGGGACAGGGGACCAACTATGGCTACACCTTC. It codes for CASSPGQGTNYGYTF.

The V and J genes are TRBV25-1 and TRBJ2-1; D not certain. This CDR3 is built from 12 residues. The V end was cut by 4 bases, the J end by 9 bases, with 10 bases between. Germline-derived CDR1 and CDR2 are MGHDK and SYGVNS. CDR3 nucleotides: TGTGCCAGCAGTGGTGCCGCAATTGAGCAGTTCTTC. It encodes CASSGAAIEQFF.

The chain links TRBV9 to TRBJ2-7, with 9 bases matching TRBD1. J gave up 4 bases and V 1 base, and 3 bases lay outside the gene matches. The CDR3 extends over 14 amino acids. The V gene's germline CDR1 is SGDLS and CDR2 YYNGEE. CDR3 protein: CASSVTGQGYEQYF. The CDR3 DNA sequence: TGTGCCAGCAGCGTAACCGGACAGGGGTACGAGCAGTACTTC.

The chain recombines TRBV7-6 with TRBJ2-7, with 10 nucleotides matching TRBD1. The CDR3 sequence is 14 residues long. Germline lookup yields CDR1 SGHVS and CDR2 FNYEAQ. V was clipped by 0 bases and J by 7 bases; unmatched bases: 3. CDR3 amino acids: CASSLAGQGQEQYF. The DNA of the CDR3 is TGTGCCAGCAGCTTAGCGGGACAGGGGCAAGAGCAGTACTTC.

The rearrangement links TRBV4-1 to TRBJ2-1; D uncertain. The germline V and J ends were trimmed by 0 bases and 6 bases, with 6 bases remaining between them. This CDR3 spans 13 amino acids. CDR1 is MGHRA, CDR2 YSYEKL, per germline. The CDR3 loop reads CASSQEWSNEQFF. As DNA, the CDR3 is TGCGCCAGCAGCCAAGAGTGGTCCAATGAGCAGTTCTTC.

V usage is TRBV7-8 and J usage is TRBJ2-2; D gene unclear. This CDR3 comprises 12 residues. The V end lost 1 base, the J end lost 8 bases, and 5 bases lay between the germline ends. Germline CDR1 and CDR2: SGHVS and FQNEAQ. The CDR3 reads CASSLDTGELFF. In nucleotides, the CDR3 is TGTGCCAGCAGCTTAGATACGGGGGAGCTGTTTTTT.

The J gene is TRBJ1-4, the V gene TRBV6-5; 7 positions agree with TRBD1. The CDR3 consists of 14 residues. The J segment lost 6 bases and the V segment lost 4 bases, leaving 5 bases of the junction unmatched. CDR1 and CDR2 from the germline V gene are MNHEY and SVGAGI. The CDR3 is CASSFAGGDEKLFF. Written as DNA, the CDR3 is TGTGCCAGCAGTTTTGCAGGGGGTGATGAAAAACTGTTTTTT.

V usage is TRBV10-3 and J usage is TRBJ1-6; a possible D gene is TRBD1 (6 bases). Looked up from germline, CDR1 is ENHRY and CDR2 is SYGVKD. CDR3 size: 17 residues. Trimming removed 2 bases from V and 7 bases from J, with 18 bases in between. CDR3 sequence (DNA): TGTGCCATCAGTGAGGTCCCCGAGGACAGTCCAAATTCACCCCTCCACTTT. It encodes CAISEVPEDSPNSPLHF.

CDR3 protein: CASSLGEVGEQYF. The CDR3 bases are TGTGCCAGCAGCTTAGGCGAGGTTGGGGAGCAGTACTTC. This sequence joins TRBV7-6 and TRBJ2-7; the D is unclear. In germline, CDR1 is SGHVS, CDR2 FNYEAQ. Trimming left V 1 base short and J 7 bases short, with 11 bases between. The CDR3 contains 13 residues.

V is TRBV6-4 and J is TRBJ2-7, with D uncertain. The CDR3 spans 13 residues. V was trimmed by 9 bases and J by 5 bases, leaving 17 bases between them. The germline CDR1 and CDR2 sequences are MRHNA and SNTAGT. This CDR3 is CASLPLSRDEQYF. As DNA, the CDR3 is TGTGCCAGTTTACCCCTCTCCCGGGACGAGCAGTACTTC.

The J gene is TRBJ1-1, the V gene TRBV15, with 7 positions matching TRBD1. The CDR3 runs 14 residues. Losses at the gene ends were 5 bases for V and 0 bases for J; bases not matched to a gene: 3. Germline values: CDR1 LNHNV, CDR2 YYDKDF (reference sequence). DNA of the CDR3: TGTGCCACCAGCCTGGACAGGTTGAACACTGAAGCTTTCTTT. Its protein is CATSLDRLNTEAFF.

This clone occurred a few times. The chain has TRBV2 and TRBJ1-2, with 8 bases that match TRBD1. With 0 bases clipped from V and 0 bases from J, the junction kept 6 bases outside the gene matches. Germline V gene data show CDR1 as SNHLY and CDR2 as FYNNEI. The CDR3 is 17 residues long. DNA of the CDR3: TGTGCCAGCAGTGAAGCGCGAGGGGACAGGACTAACTATGGCTACACCTTC. Its protein product is CASSEARGDRTNYGYTF.

This chain joins TRBV27 and TRBJ2-1; D remains unclear. Trimming removed 4 bases at V and 7 bases at J, with 23 bases between. This CDR3 contains 17 residues. The germline gives CDR1 MNHEY, CDR2 SMNVEV (reference sequence). In DNA, the CDR3 is TGTGCCAGCAGTTCCCTAACCGGGCCAAGGTACGGGAATGAGCAGTTCTTC. Its protein product is CASSSLTGPRYGNEQFF.

The chain uses TRBV6-1 and TRBJ2-7; 11 bases agree with TRBD1. This CDR3 contains 15 residues. V trimming: 4 bases; J trimming: 6 bases; junction bases outside the gene matches: 8. Germline V gene data show CDR1 as MNHNS and CDR2 as SASEGT. The CDR3 DNA follows: TGTGCCAGCAGTGTTATGGGGGGGACAGGGGGCGAGCAGTACTTC. Its protein product is CASSVMGGTGGEQYF.

This clone was found a few times. The genes are TRBV4-1 and TRBJ1-5, with no clear D. CDR1 is MGHRA and CDR2 is YSYEKL in the germline V gene. The CDR3 sequence is 15 residues long. V gave up 1 base and J gave up 6 bases, with 13 bases separating them. CDR3 loop: CASSQGSDLTQPQHF. In DNA form, the CDR3 reads TGCGCCAGCAGCCAAGGCTCCGACCTCACTCAGCCCCAGCATTTT.

The chain has TRBV5-6 and TRBJ2-7, with TRBD1 matching over 7 bases. CDR3 size: 14 residues. Trimming at V came to 4 bases and at J to 0 bases, leaving 4 bases not matched to a gene. Germline CDR1 is SGHDT and CDR2 is YYEEEE. CDR3 DNA sequence: TGTGCCAGCAGCCCTAGACAGGGCTCCTACGAGCAGTACTTC. Its translation: CASSPRQGSYEQYF.

A word on this clone: The junction differs from germline at one of its ends, possibly a read error. The rearrangement links TRBV19 to TRBJ1-2, with D hard to call. This CDR3 region has 15 residues. Germline V lookup: CDR1 LNHDA, CDR2 SQIVND (reference sequence). CDR3 in DNA: TGTGCCAGTAATATAGGGTTAAGAGCTAACTATGGCTACACCTTC. This gives the protein CASNIGLRANYGYTF.

This chain links TRBV21-1 with TRBJ2-5; TRBD1, the table's D call, lacks a check against the DNA. TRBV21-1 is designated a pseudogene. The CDR3 contains 15 residues. CDR3 residues: CASILRDRGRETQYF. Here the CDR3 DNA reads TGTGCCAGCATCCTCCGGGACAGGGGGAGAGAGACCCAGTACTTC.

The gene calls are TRBV18 and TRBJ1-2; unclear D gene. Germline V gene sequence: CDR1 KGHSH, CDR2 LQKENI. V was trimmed by 0 bases and J by 3 bases, leaving 8 bases between them. The length of the CDR3 is 14 residues. The CDR3 is CASSPPSSHYGYTF. CDR3 sequence (DNA): TGTGCCAGCTCACCACCGTCGTCACACTATGGCTACACCTTC.

This clone was counted a few times. DNA of the CDR3: TGTGCCAGCAGCTTGGAACCGTGGGGCGCGTGGGGCTACACCTTC. Translated, it gives CASSLEPWGAWGYTF. This chain links TRBV5-4 with TRBJ1-2; TRBD1 is a possible D gene (5 bases). This CDR3 spans 15 amino acids. Germline CDR1 and CDR2: SGHNT and YYREEE (reference sequence). V was clipped by 0 bases and J by 8 bases, with 17 bases between them.

The chain couples TRBV9 to TRBJ2-1, with 11 positions matching TRBD2. The germline CDR1 and CDR2 sequences are SGDLS and YYNGEE. The CDR3 loop spans 16 amino acids. V lost 0 bases, J lost 2 bases, and 1 base stayed unmatched. The CDR3 bases are TGTGCCAGCAGCGTAGTAGCGGGAGGGCCCTACAATGAGCAGTTCTTC. Protein sequence: CASSVVAGGPYNEQFF.

The chain combines TRBV5-1 with TRBJ1-6, with a tentative D call TRBD1 (5 bases). The CDR3 extends over 13 amino acids. Germline loops: CDR1 SGHRS, CDR2 YFSETQ. Trimming took 4 bases from V and 7 from J, leaving 9 bases between them. The CDR3 protein is CASSDSSNSPLHF. DNA of the CDR3: TGCGCCAGCAGCGACAGCTCGAATTCACCCCTCCACTTT.

This clone is a singleton in its sample. The chain links TRBV19 to TRBJ2-2; D remains ambiguous. The CDR3 length is 14 residues. Trimming left V 0 bases short and J 5 bases short, with 7 bases between. Germline V gives CDR1 LNHDA, CDR2 SQIVND (reference sequence). CDR3 bases: TGTGCCAGTAGTATAGACTCCGAAACCGGGGAGCTGTTTTTT. Protein sequence: CASSIDSETGELFF.